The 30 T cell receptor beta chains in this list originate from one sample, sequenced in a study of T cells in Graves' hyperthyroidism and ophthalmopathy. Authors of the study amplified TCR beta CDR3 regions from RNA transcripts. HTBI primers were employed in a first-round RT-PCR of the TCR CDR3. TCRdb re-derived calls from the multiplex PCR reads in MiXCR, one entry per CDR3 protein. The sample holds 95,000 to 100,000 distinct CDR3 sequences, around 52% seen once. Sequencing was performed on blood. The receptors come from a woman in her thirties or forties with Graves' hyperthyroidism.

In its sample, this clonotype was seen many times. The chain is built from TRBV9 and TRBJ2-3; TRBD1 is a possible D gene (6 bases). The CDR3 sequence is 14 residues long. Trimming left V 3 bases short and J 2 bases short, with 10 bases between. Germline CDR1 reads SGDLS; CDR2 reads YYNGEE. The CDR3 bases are TGTGCCAGCAGCGATCAGGGGATCACAGATACGCAGTATTTT. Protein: CASSDQGITDTQYF.

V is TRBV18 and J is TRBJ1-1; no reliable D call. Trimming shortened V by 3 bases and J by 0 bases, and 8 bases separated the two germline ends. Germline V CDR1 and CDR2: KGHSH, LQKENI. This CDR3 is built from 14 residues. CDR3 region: CASSPLQLNTEAFF. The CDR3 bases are TGTGCCAGCTCACCTCTTCAGTTGAACACTGAAGCTTTCTTT.

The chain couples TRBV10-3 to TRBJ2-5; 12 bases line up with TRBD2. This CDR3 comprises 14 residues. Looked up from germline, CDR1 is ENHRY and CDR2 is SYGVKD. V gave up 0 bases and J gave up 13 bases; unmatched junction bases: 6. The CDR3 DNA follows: TGTGCCATCAGTGAGTCCCGGGCTAGCGGGAGGGGGTACTTC. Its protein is CAISESRASGRGYF.

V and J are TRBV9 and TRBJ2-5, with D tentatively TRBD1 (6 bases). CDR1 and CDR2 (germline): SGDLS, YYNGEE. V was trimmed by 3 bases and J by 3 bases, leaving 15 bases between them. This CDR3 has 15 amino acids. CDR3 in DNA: TGTGCCAGCAGCGGACAGGCCATTGTGGAAGAGACCCAGTACTTC. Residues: CASSGQAIVEETQYF. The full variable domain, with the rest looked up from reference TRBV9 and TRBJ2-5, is DSGVTQTPKHLITATGQRVTLRCSPRSGDLSVYWYQQSLDQGLQFLIQYYNGEERAKGNILERFSAQQFPDLHSELNLSSLELGDSALYFCASSGQAIVEETQYFGPGTRLLVL.

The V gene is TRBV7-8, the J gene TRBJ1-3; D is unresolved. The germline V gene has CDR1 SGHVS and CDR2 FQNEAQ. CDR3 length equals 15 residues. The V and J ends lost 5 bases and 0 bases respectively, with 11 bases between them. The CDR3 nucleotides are TGTGCCAGCAGCCTAGAGGCAAGCTCTGGAAACACCATATATTTT. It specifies CASSLEASSGNTIYF.

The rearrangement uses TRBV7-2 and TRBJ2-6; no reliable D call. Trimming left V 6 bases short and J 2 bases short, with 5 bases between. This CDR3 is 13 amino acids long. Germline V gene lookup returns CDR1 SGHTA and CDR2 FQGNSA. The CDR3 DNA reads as TGTGCCAGCAGTCCGCCTGGGGCCAACGTCCTGACTTTC. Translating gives CASSPPGANVLTF.

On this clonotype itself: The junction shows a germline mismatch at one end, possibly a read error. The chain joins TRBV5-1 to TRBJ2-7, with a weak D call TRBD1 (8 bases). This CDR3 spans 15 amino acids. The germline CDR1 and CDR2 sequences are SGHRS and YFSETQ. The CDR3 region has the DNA TGCGCCAGCAGTTTGGACAGGGAGGGGTACTACGAGCAGTACTTC. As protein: CASSLDREGYYEQYF. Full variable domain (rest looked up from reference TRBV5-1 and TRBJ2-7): KAGVTQTPRYLIKTRGQQVTLSCSPISGHRSVSWYQQTPGQGLQFLFEYFSETQRNKGNFPGRFSGRQFSNSRSEMNVSTLELGDSALYLCASSLDREGYYEQYFGPGTRLTVT.

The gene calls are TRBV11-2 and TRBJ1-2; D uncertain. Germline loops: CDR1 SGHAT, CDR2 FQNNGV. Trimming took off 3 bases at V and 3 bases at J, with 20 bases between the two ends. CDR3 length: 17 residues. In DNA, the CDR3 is TGTGCCAGCAGCTTTACACCCACCTACGAGCAGCACTATGGCTACACCTTC. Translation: CASSFTPTYEQHYGYTF.

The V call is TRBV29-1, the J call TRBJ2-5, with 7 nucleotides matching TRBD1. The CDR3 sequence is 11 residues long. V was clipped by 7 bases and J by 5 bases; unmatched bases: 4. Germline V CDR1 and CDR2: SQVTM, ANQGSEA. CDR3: CSGQGEETQYF. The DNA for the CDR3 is TGCAGCGGACAGGGTGAGGAGACCCAGTACTTC.

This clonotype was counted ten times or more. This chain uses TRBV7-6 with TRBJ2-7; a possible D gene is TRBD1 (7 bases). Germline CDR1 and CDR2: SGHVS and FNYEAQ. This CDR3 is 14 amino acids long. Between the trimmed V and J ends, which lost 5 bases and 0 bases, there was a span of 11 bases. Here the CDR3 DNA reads TGTGCCAGCAGCGCGGGACAGACCTCCTACGAGCAGTACTTC. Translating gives CASSAGQTSYEQYF.

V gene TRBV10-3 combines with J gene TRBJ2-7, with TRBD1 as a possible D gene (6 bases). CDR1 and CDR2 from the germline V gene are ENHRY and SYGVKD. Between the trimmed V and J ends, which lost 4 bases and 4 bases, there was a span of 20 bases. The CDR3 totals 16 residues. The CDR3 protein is CAISAKARQDRYEQYF. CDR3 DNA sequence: TGTGCCATCAGTGCAAAAGCTCGACAGGACCGTTACGAGCAGTACTTC.

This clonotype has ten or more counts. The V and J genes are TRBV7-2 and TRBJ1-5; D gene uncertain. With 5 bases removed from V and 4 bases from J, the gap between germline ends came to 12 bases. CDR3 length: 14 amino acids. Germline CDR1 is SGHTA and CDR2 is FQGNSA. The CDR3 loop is CASSTRAGNQPQHF. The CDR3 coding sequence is TGTGCCAGCAGCACTCGGGCGGGGAATCAGCCCCAGCATTTT.

CDR3 sequence reads: CASSLERDREETQYF. CDR3 in DNA: TGTGCCAGCAGCTTAGAGCGGGACAGAGAAGAGACCCAGTACTTC. This chain links TRBV7-9 with TRBJ2-5; D may match TRBD1 or TRBD2 (7 bases each). The CDR3 consists of 15 residues. The ends were cut back, 1 base at V and 3 bases at J, with 12 bases in the middle. Looked up from germline, CDR1 is SEHNR and CDR2 is FQNEAQ (reference sequence).

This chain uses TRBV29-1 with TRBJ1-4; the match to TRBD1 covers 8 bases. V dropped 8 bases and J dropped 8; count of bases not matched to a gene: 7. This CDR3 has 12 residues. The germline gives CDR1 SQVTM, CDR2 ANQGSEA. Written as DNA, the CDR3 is TGCAGCCAAGGGACAGGTTACGAAAAACTGTTTTTT. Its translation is CSQGTGYEKLFF.

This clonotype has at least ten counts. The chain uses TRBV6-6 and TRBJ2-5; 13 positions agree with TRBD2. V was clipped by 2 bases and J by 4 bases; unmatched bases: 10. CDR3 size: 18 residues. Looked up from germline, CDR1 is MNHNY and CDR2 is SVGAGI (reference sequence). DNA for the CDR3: TGTGCCAGCAGTTACCCGAGGTGGACTAGCGGGAGAGGAGAGACCCAGTACTTC. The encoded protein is CASSYPRWTSGRGETQYF.

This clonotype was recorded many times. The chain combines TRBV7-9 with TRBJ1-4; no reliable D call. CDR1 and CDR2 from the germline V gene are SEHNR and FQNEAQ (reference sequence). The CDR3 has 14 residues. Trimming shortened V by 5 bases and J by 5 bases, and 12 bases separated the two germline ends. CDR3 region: CASSPTRGNEKLFF. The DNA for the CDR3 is TGTGCCAGCAGCCCGACCCGAGGCAATGAAAAACTGTTTTTT.

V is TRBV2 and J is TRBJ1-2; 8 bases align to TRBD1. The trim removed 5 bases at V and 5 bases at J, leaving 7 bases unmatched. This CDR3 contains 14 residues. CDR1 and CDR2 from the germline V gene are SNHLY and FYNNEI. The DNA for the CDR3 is TGTGCCAGCAGTACGCAAGGACAGGGATATGGCTACACCTTC. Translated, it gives CASSTQGQGYGYTF.

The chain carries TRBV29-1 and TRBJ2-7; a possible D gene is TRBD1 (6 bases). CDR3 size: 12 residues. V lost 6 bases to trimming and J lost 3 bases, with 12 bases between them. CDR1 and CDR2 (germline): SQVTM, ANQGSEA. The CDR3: CSVSKGVYEQYF. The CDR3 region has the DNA TGCAGCGTATCTAAGGGGGTCTACGAGCAGTACTTC.

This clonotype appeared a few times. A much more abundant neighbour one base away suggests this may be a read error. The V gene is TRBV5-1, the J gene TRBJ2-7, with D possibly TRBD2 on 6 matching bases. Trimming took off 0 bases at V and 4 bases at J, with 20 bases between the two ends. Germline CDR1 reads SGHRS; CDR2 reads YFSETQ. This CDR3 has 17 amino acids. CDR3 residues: CASSLAQPGRGGYEQYF. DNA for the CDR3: TGCGCCAGCAGCTTGGCCCAGCCGGGACGGGGAGGTTACGAGCAGTACTTC.

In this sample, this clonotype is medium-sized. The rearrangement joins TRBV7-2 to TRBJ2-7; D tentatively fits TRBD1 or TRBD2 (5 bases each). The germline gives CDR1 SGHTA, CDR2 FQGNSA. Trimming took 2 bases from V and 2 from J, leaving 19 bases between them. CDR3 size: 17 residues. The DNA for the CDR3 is TGTGCCAGCAGCTTACCGCTCCTTGGAAGGGACCCCTACGAGCAGTACTTC. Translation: CASSLPLLGRDPYEQYF.

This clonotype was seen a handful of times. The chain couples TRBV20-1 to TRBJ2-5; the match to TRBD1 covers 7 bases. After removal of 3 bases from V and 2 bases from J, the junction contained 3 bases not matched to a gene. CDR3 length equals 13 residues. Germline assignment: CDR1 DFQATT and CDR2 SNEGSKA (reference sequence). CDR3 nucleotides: TGCAGTGCTAGCGGCAGGGGGCAAGAGACCCAGTACTTC. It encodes CSASGRGQETQYF.

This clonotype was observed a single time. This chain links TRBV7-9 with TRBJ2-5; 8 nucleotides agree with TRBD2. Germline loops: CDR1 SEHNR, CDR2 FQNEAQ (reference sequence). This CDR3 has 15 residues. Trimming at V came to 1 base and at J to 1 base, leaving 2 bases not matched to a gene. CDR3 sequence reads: CASSLGLAFQETQYF. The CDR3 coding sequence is TGTGCCAGCAGCTTAGGACTAGCGTTCCAAGAGACCCAGTACTTC.

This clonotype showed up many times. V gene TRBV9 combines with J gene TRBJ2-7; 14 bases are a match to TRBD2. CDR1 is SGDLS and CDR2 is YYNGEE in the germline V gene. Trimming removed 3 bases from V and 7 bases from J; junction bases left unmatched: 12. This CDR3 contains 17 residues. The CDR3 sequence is CASSAHGGGLAGDEQYF. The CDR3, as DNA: TGTGCCAGCAGCGCCCACGGAGGGGGACTAGCGGGAGATGAGCAGTACTTC.

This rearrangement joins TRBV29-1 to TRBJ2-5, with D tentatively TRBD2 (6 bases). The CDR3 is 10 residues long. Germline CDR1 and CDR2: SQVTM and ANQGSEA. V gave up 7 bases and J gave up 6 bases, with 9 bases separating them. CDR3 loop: CSGRAKTQYF. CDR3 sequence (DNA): TGCAGCGGGAGGGCCAAGACCCAGTACTTC.

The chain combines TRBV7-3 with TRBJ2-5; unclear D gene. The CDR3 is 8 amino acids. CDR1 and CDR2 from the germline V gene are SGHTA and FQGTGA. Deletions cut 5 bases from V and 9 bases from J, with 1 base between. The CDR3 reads CASSAQYF. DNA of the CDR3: TGTGCCAGCAGCGCCCAGTACTTC.

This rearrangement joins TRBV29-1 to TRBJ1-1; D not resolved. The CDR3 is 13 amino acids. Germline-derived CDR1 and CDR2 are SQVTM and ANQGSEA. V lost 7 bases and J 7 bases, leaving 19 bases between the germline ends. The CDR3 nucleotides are TGCAGCGCTGGGGAGGTGGTCCGGGGTGAAGCTTTCTTT. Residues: CSAGEVVRGEAFF.

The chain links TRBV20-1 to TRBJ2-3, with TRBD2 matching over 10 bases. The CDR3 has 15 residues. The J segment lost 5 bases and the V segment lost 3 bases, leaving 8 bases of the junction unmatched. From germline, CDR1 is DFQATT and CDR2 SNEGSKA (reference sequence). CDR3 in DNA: TGCAGTGCTAGTTCCCTAGCGGGAGTGGTAGATACGCAGTATTTT. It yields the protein CSASSLAGVVDTQYF.

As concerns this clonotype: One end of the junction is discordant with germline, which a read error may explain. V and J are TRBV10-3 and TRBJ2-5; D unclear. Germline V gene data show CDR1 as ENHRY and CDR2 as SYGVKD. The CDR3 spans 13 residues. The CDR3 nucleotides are TGTGCCAGCAGTGAAGGACCACGGGAGACCCAGTACTTC. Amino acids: CASSEGPRETQYF.

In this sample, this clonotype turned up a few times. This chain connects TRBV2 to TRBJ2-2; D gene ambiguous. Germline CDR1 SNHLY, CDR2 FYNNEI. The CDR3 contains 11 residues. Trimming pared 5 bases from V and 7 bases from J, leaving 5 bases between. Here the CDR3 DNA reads TGTGCCAGCAGTTCGGGCGGGGAGCTGTTTTTT. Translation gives CASSSGGELFF.

In DNA, the CDR3 is TGCGCCAGCAGCCAAGTAGGACTAGCTGAGACCCAGTACTTC. Protein product: CASSQVGLAETQYF. The chain couples TRBV4-1 to TRBJ2-5, with 8 bases identical to TRBD2. CDR1 is MGHRA, CDR2 YSYEKL, per germline. This CDR3 contains 14 residues. Trimming took 1 base from V and 5 from J; bases not matched to a gene: 3.